This T cell receptor (beta chain) is from a study of T cells in Graves' hyperthyroidism and ophthalmopathy. For the study at large: Blood was drawn when the patient was first diagnosed and still untreated.

No ophthalmopathy progression within 18 months constituted stable Graves' hyperthyroidism. Clinical symptoms, serum thyroxine and TRAb, thyroid ultrasound and orbital computed tomography together formed the diagnostic basis. PBMCs stemmed from about 9.7 ml fresh peripheral blood. This clonotype was seen ten or more times. Germline-derived CDR1 and CDR2 are MNHNS and SASEGT. There are 15 residues in the CDR3. Trimming shortened V by 4 bases and J by 0 bases, and 10 bases separated the two germline ends. TCR beta CDR3 sequences were amplified from RNA transcripts. The HTBI primer set drove a first-round RT-PCR of the TCR CDR3. TCRdb called the multiplex PCR reads again in MiXCR, with one record for every CDR3 protein. The sample contains 360,000 or so distinct CDR3 sequences, about 19% of which appear only once.

The V call is TRBV6-1, the J call TRBJ1-5; possibly TRBD1 for D (5 bases). The material sequenced was blood. The source of this sequence is a woman younger than 30 with Graves' hyperthyroidism. The CDR3: CASSATAYSNQPQHF. The CDR3 region has the DNA TGTGCCAGCAGTGCGACAGCTTATAGCAATCAGCCCCAGCATTTT.